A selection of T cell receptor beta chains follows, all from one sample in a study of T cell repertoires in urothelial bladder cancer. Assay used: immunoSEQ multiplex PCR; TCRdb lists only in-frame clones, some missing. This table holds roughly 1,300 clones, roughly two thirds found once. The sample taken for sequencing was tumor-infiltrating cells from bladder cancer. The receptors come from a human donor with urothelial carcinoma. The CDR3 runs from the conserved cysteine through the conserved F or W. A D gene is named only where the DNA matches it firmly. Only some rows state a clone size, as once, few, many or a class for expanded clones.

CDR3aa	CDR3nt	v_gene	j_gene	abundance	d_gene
CASSESTRGRTGELFF	TGTGCCAGCAGTGAGTCGACAAGGGGTCGCACCGGGGAGCTGTTTTTT	TRBV6-1	TRBJ2-2	-	-
CASTRGRDSYEQYF	TGTGCCAGTACCCGGGGCAGGGACTCCTACGAGCAGTACTTC	TRBV19	TRBJ2-7	few	-
CASSSRVSGAYNEQFF	TGTGCCAGCAGCTCCCGGGTTAGCGGAGCCTACAATGAGCAGTTCTTC	TRBV7-2	TRBJ2-1	-	-
CASSFRRGIYNEQFF	TGTGCCAGCAGCTTTAGACGGGGGATCTACAATGAGCAGTTCTTC	TRBV11-1	TRBJ2-1	-	-
CASSRGRFGLISDTQYF	TGTGCCAGCAGCCGGGGCCGGTTTGGACTAATCTCAGATACGCAGTATTTT	TRBV5-8	TRBJ2-3	once	-
CAWTPTRGDVEKLFF	TGTGCCTGGACACCAACACGAGGAGACGTCGAAAAACTGTTTTTT	TRBV30	TRBJ1-4	-	-
CASSGDTLNTGELFF	TGCGCCAGCAGCGGGGACACCTTGAACACCGGGGAGCTGTTTTTT	TRBV4-1	TRBJ2-2	-	-
CASSQGPVQNEQYF	TGCGCCAGCAGCCAAGGTCCGGTGCAAAACGAGCAGTACTTC	TRBV4-1	TRBJ2-7	-	-
CASSIPRGQGLAYEQYF	TGTGCCAGTAGTATTCCCCGTGGTCAGGGTTTGGCCTACGAGCAGTACTTC	TRBV19	TRBJ2-7	-	-
CAWSYVGGHEQFF	TGTGCCTGGAGTTATGTGGGGGGGCACGAGCAGTTCTTC	TRBV30	TRBJ2-1	-	-
CASSFTTSISNQPQHF	TGTGCCAGCAGCTTTACAACATCTATCAGCAATCAGCCCCAGCATTTT	TRBV7-8	TRBJ1-5	-	-
CSVEWGPQTQYF	TGCAGCGTTGAATGGGGGCCGCAGACCCAGTACTTC	TRBV29-1	TRBJ2-5	-	-
CASSLPGRGVNGELFF	TGTGCCAGCAGCTTGCCAGGGCGAGGGGTTAACGGGGAGCTGTTTTTT	TRBV5-4	TRBJ2-2	-	-
CASSDGRGNTDTQYF	TGTGCCAGCAGTGACGGCAGGGGAAACACAGATACGCAGTATTTT	TRBV6-4	TRBJ2-3	few	-
CASSLAAEGRAFF	TGTGCCAGCAGCTTAGCCGCCGAAGGGCGAGCTTTCTTT	TRBV7-8	TRBJ1-1	-	-
CASSLPPGQDYGYTF	TGTGCCAGCAGCTTACCACCGGGACAGGACTATGGCTACACCTTC	TRBV7-9	TRBJ1-2	-	TRBD1
CTPYEQYF	TGCACTCCCTACGAGCAGTACTTC	TRBV20-1	TRBJ2-7	large	-
CASGRGPNEKLFF	TGCGCCAGCGGCAGGGGTCCTAATGAAAAACTGTTTTTT	TRBV5-1	TRBJ1-4	-	-
CASSLASYTDTQYF	TGTGCCAGCAGCTTGGCTAGTTACACAGATACGCAGTATTTT	TRBV5-4	TRBJ2-3	once	-
CATSSHRVPGAGGYTF	TGTGCCACCAGCTCACACCGTGTCCCAGGGGCGGGTGGCTACACCTTC	TRBV15	TRBJ1-2	-	-
CASRGGVGMGTEAFF	TGTGCCAGCAGGGGAGGGGTAGGGATGGGCACTGAAGCTTTCTTT	TRBV2	TRBJ1-1	-	-
CSVWALRDDEQFF	TGCAGCGTTTGGGCCCTCCGGGACGATGAGCAGTTCTTC	TRBV29-1	TRBJ2-1	few	-
CASSLGTSYEQYF	TGTGCCAGCAGTCTTGGGACCTCCTACGAGCAGTACTTC	TRBV28	TRBJ2-7	-	-
CASSLAHTENTEAFF	TGTGCCAGCAGCTTAGCGCACACGGAGAACACTGAAGCTTTCTTT	TRBV7-2	TRBJ1-1	-	-
CSAPKIETQYF	TGCAGTGCTCCAAAAATAGAGACCCAGTACTTC	TRBV20-1	TRBJ2-5	few	-
CASSADGSLSYEQYF	TGTGCCAGCAGCGCGGACGGCTCCCTATCCTACGAGCAGTACTTC	TRBV7-9	TRBJ2-7	-	-
CASRFSGGAGYEQFF	TGTGCCAGCAGGTTCAGCGGGGGGGCTGGGTATGAGCAGTTCTTC	TRBV7-2	TRBJ2-1	few	TRBD2
CAWSFGGEQYF	TGTGCCTGGAGTTTTGGGGGGGAGCAGTACTTC	TRBV30	TRBJ2-7	-	-
CASSDTGSEQYF	TGCGCCAGCAGTGATACAGGGTCCGAGCAGTACTTC	TRBV10-2	TRBJ2-7	-	-
CAWSRDSGGRETQYF	TGTGCCTGGAGTAGAGATAGCGGGGGTCGGGAGACCCAGTACTTC	TRBV30	TRBJ2-5	-	TRBD2
CASSLTPAEKLFF	TGTGCCAGCAGCTTAACACCAGCCGAAAAACTGTTTTTT	TRBV5-4	TRBJ1-4	-	-
CASSESHTRVGNTIYF	TGTGCCAGCAGTGAATCGCACACCAGGGTAGGAAACACCATATATTTT	TRBV6-1	TRBJ1-3	large	-
CASSSLAGGVTGELFF	TGTGCCAGCAGTTCACTAGCGGGGGGAGTAACCGGGGAGCTGTTTTTT	TRBV4-2	TRBJ2-2	-	TRBD2
CASGILIAGGPGENF	TGCGCCAGCGGCATTCTTATAGCGGGAGGGCCTGGGGAGAATTTT	TRBV10-1	TRBJ2-3	-	TRBD2
CASSLGTGFHEQYF	TGTGCCAGCAGCTTGGGGACAGGGTTTCACGAGCAGTACTTC	TRBV5-6	TRBJ2-7	-	TRBD1
CASSPRAGAYEQYF	TGTGCCAGCAGCCCGCGGGCCGGGGCCTACGAGCAGTACTTC	TRBV7-2	TRBJ2-7	-	-
CASSPGPLWGNQPQHF	TGTGCCAGCAGTCCGGGACCGCTTTGGGGCAATCAGCCCCAGCATTTT	TRBV28	TRBJ1-5	-	-
CASSEFRGNTDTQYF	TGTGCCAGCAGTGAATTCAGGGGAAACACAGATACGCAGTATTTT	TRBV25-1	TRBJ2-3	-	-
CASSLGRLAGESRETQYF	TGTGCTAGCAGCTTAGGTCGGCTAGCGGGGGAATCTAGGGAGACCCAGTACTTC	TRBV7-7	TRBJ2-5	-	TRBD2
CASIQGQSAPDYGYTF	TGTGCCAGCATCCAAGGACAGTCAGCGCCGGACTATGGCTACACCTTC	TRBV6-4	TRBJ1-2	-	-
CASRDPSRSKTQYF	TGTGCCAGCAGGGATCCTAGCCGGAGTAAGACCCAGTACTTC	TRBV7-9	TRBJ2-5	large	-
CASSFLAGYNEQFF	TGTGCCAGCAGCTTTTTAGCGGGGTACAATGAGCAGTTCTTC	TRBV5-5	TRBJ2-1	-	TRBD2
CASSHRDRGTGELFF	TGTGCCAGCAGTCACCGGGACAGGGGGACCGGGGAGCTGTTTTTT	TRBV5-6	TRBJ2-2	-	TRBD1
CASSLDDTQYF	TGTGCCAGCAGCTTGGACGATACGCAGTATTTT	TRBV11-1	TRBJ2-3	once	-
CASIGGTGGTDTQYF	TGTGCCAGCATTGGTGGGACAGGCGGCACAGATACGCAGTATTTT	TRBV2	TRBJ2-3	-	TRBD1
CAITGTGGVGGELFF	TGTGCCATCACGGGGACAGGGGGCGTCGGAGGGGAGCTGTTTTTT	TRBV10-3	TRBJ2-2	-	TRBD1
CASSFAGSYEQYF	TGTGCCAGCAGTTTTGCGGGTTCCTACGAGCAGTACTTC	TRBV28	TRBJ2-7	-	-
CASSRLTSGGYEQYF	TGCGCCAGCAGCAGGCTGACTAGCGGGGGCTACGAGCAGTACTTC	TRBV10-1	TRBJ2-7	-	TRBD2
CASSPRADTEAFF	TGTGCCAGCTCACCACGGGCGGACACTGAAGCTTTCTTT	TRBV18	TRBJ1-1	once	-
CAWTVSGANVLTF	TGTGCCTGGACAGTCTCTGGGGCCAACGTCCTGACTTTC	TRBV30	TRBJ2-6	few	-
CASSVGQGKVFGYTF	TGTGCCAGCAGCGTAGGACAGGGTAAAGTGTTTGGCTACACCTTC	TRBV9	TRBJ1-2	-	TRBD1
CASRRGYGNTDTQYF	TGTGCCAGCAGGAGGGGTTACGGAAACACAGATACGCAGTATTTT	TRBV2	TRBJ2-3	-	-
CASSLAGEGSYEQYF	TGTGCCAGCAGCTTAGCGGGGGAGGGCTCCTATGAGCAGTACTTC	TRBV7-9	TRBJ2-7	-	TRBD2
CSVGADGSYTF	TGCAGCGTGGGGGCGGATGGAAGCTACACCTTC	TRBV29-1	TRBJ1-2	-	-
CASSLGAGKQSPLHF	TGTGCCAGCAGCTTAGGTGCAGGGAAGCAATCACCCCTCCACTTT	TRBV7-2	TRBJ1-6	once	-
CASSLDGSSGNTEAFF	TGTGCCAGCAGCTTAGACGGGAGCTCGGGGAACACTGAAGCTTTCTTT	TRBV11-3	TRBJ1-1	-	-